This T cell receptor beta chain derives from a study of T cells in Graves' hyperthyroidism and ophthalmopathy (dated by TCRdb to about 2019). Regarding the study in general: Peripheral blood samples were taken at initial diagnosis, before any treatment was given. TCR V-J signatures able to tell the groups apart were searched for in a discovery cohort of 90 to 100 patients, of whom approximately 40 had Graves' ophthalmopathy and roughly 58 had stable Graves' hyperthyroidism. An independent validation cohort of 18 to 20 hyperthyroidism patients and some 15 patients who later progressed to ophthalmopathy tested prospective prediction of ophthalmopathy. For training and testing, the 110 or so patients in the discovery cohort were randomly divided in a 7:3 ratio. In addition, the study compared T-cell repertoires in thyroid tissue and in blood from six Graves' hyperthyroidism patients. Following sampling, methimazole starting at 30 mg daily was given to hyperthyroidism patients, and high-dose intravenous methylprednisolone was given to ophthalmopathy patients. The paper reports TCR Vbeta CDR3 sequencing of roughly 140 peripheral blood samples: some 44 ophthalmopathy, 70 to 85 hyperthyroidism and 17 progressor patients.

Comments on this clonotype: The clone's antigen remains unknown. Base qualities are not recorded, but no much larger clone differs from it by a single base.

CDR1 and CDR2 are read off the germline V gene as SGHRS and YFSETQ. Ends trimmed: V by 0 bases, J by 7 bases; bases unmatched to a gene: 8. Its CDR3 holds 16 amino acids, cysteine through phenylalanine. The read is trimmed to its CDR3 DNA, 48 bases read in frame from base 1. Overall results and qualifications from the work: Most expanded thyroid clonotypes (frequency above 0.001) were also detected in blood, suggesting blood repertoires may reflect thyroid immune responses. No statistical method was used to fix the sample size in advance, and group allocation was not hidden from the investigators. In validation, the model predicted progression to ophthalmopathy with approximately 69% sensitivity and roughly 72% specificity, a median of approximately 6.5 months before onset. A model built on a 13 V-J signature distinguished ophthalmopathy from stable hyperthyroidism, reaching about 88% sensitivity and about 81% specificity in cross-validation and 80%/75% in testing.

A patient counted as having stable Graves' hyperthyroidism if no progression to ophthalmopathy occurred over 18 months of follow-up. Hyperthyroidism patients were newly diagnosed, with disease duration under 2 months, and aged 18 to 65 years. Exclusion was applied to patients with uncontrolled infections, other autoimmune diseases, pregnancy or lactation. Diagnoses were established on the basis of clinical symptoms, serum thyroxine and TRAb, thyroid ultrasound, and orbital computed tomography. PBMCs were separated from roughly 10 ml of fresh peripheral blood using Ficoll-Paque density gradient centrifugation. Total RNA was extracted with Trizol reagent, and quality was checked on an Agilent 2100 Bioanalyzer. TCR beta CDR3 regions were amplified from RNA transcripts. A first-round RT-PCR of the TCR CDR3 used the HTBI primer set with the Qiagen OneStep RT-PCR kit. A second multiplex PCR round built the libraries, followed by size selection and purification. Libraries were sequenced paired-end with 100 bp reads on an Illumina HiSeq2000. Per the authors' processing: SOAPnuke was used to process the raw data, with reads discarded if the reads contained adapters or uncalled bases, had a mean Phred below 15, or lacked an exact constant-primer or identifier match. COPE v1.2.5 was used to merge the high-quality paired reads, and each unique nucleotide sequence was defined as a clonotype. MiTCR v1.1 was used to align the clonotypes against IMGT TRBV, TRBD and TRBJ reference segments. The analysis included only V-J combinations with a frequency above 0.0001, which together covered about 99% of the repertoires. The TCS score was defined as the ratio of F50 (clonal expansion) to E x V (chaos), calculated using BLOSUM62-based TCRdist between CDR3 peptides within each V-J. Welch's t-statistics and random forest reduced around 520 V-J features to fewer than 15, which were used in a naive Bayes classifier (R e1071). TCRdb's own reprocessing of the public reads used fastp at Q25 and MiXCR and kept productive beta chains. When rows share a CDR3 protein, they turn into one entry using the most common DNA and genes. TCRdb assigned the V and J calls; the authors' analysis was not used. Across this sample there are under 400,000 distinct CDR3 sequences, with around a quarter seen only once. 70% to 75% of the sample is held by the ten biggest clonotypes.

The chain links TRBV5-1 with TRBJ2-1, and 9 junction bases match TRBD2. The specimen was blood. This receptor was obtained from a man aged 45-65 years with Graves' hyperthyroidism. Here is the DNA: TGCGCCAGCAGCTTGGCCGGGACTAGCAGGGGAAATGAGCAGTTCTTC. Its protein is CASSLAGTSRGNEQFF. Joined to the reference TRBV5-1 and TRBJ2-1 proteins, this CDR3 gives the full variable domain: KAGVTQTPRYLIKTRGQQVTLSCSPISGHRSVSWYQQTPGQGLQFLFEYFSETQRNKGNFPGRFSGRQFSNSRSEMNVSTLELGDSALYLCASSLAGTSRGNEQFFGPGTRLTVL.